This T cell receptor (beta chain) was observed in a study of tumor-infiltrating lymphocytes in localized non-small cell lung cancer. This CDR3 has 18 residues. The ends lost 4 bases at V and 0 bases at J; junction bases unmatched: 6. In germline, CDR1 is ENHRY, CDR2 SYGVKD. The method was immunoSEQ multiplex PCR; TCRdb's version includes in-frame clones alone and lacks a portion of them. Of approximately 5,100 clones in the sample, 81% were seen once. This receptor was taken from a human donor with non-small cell lung cancer. What was sequenced was lung tumor tissue. The V and J genes are TRBV10-3 and TRBJ2-1; 13 nucleotides agree with TRBD2. The CDR3 nucleotides are TGTGCCATCAGTGGGGCCGGGACTAGCGGGATCTCCTACAATGAGCAGTTCTTC. Its translation: CAISGAGTSGISYNEQFF.